The next 24 T cell receptor beta chains were all read from a single sample in a study of shared clonotypes between healthy human individuals. The data were produced by immunoSEQ multiplex PCR, yet TCRdb's version contains in-frame clones alone and is incomplete. The sample contains roughly 380,000 clones, 90% to 98% of which appear only once. Sequenced sample: memory CD8+ T cells sorted from blood. Specified subset: CD45RO+ cells pooled with CCR7-negative TemRA cells. The receptors were gathered from a young man in good health.

This chain joins TRBV29-1 and TRBJ2-5, with D unresolved. CDR3 length: 12 residues. The V gene lost 4 bases and the J gene lost 4 bases, with 10 bases spanning the gap. The germline CDR1 and CDR2 sequences are SQVTM and ANQGSEA. The CDR3: CSVVLVGETQYF. The CDR3 region has the DNA TGCAGCGTTGTATTGGTCGGAGAGACCCAGTACTTC.

J is TRBJ1-3 and V is TRBV7-9, with 7 bases fitting TRBD1. Germline trimming cut 11 bases from V and 8 bases from J; bases unmatched to any gene: 6. The CDR3 runs 11 residues. CDR1 and CDR2 from the germline V gene are SEHNR and FQNEAQ (reference sequence). The CDR3 is CALRGTDTIYF. The CDR3 coding sequence is TGTGCCCTCAGGGGGACGGACACCATATATTTT.

CDR3 sequence: CASSQTVPSYEQYF. CDR3 bases: TGTGCCAGCAGCCAGACAGTACCTTCCTACGAGCAGTACTTC. The J gene is TRBJ2-7, the V gene TRBV2, with D perhaps matching TRBD1 (5 bases). This CDR3 comprises 14 residues. V was pared by 6 bases and J by 1 base, with 13 bases between. Germline V gene lookup returns CDR1 SNHLY and CDR2 FYNNEI.

The CDR3 sequence: CASSFVQGGKLFF. CDR3 sequence (DNA): TGTGCCAGCAGTTTCGTCCAGGGAGGAAAACTGTTTTTT. This sequence joins TRBV28 and TRBJ1-4, with a possible D match to TRBD1 (5 bases). Germline V gene sequence: CDR1 MDHEN, CDR2 SYDVKM. Trimming took 3 bases from V and 10 from J, leaving 12 bases between them. The CDR3 covers 13 residues.

The chain links TRBV18 to TRBJ1-1; D not certain. This CDR3 is built from 14 residues. The V gene's germline CDR1 is KGHSH and CDR2 LQKENI. The V end lost 3 bases, the J end lost 1 base, and 9 bases lay between the germline ends. CDR3 region: CASSPDRGNTEAFF. Written as DNA, the CDR3 is TGTGCCAGCTCACCTGACCGGGGGAACACTGAAGCTTTCTTT.

The V call is TRBV2, the J call TRBJ2-5; D is ambiguous. V shed 6 bases and J shed 4 bases, with 9 bases lying between them. This CDR3 region has 12 residues. From germline, CDR1 is SNHLY and CDR2 FYNNEI. CDR3 DNA sequence: TGTGCCAGCAGCCTAAGAGGAGAGACCCAGTACTTC. This codes for CASSLRGETQYF.

This chain connects TRBV2 to TRBJ2-7, with D uncertain. Germline lookup yields CDR1 SNHLY and CDR2 FYNNEI. The CDR3 covers 14 residues. Trimming left V 8 bases short and J 1 base short, with 15 bases between. CDR3 sequence: CASGFLRSSYEQYF. CDR3 coding DNA: TGTGCCAGCGGGTTCTTACGTTCTTCCTACGAGCAGTACTTC.

V gene TRBV7-2 combines with J gene TRBJ2-1; 11 nucleotides match TRBD2. The J segment lost 7 bases and the V segment lost 3 bases, leaving 8 bases of the junction unmatched. CDR1 SGHTA and CDR2 FQGNSA come from the germline V gene. The CDR3 is made up of 16 amino acids. This chain's CDR3 is CASSFIAGGPRNEQFF. The CDR3 DNA follows: TGTGCCAGCAGCTTTATAGCGGGAGGGCCAAGGAATGAGCAGTTCTTC.

This chain uses TRBV9 with TRBJ1-1, with 9 bases matching TRBD1. The ends lost 0 bases at V and 0 bases at J; junction bases unmatched: 0. The CDR3 extends over 15 amino acids. CDR1 is SGDLS, CDR2 YYNGEE, per germline. This CDR3 reads CASSVGTGVNTEAFF. The CDR3 DNA reads TGTGCCAGCAGCGTAGGGACAGGGGTGAACACTGAAGCTTTCTTT.

Here the CDR3 DNA reads TGTGCCAGCCTCCGGGACCCGCCGCCCTACGAGCAGTACTTC. Its translation: CASLRDPPPYEQYF. The chain employs TRBV2 and TRBJ2-5; D may be TRBD1 or TRBD2 (5 bases each). The J call is doubtful: the DNA matches TRBJ2-7 better. Per germline, CDR1 SNHLY and CDR2 FYNNEI. The CDR3 length is 14 residues.

About this clone: At the DNA level, this CDR3 is encoded by other sequences in the same sample as well. The chain recombines TRBV5-1 with TRBJ2-5, with D perhaps being TRBD1 or TRBD2 (5 bases each). This CDR3 is built from 14 residues. Germline lookup yields CDR1 SGHRS and CDR2 YFSETQ. Trimming removed 0 bases at V and 5 bases at J, with 11 bases between. The CDR3 region has the DNA TGCGCCAGCAGCTTGGGAGGGCCAGGGGAGACCCAGTACTTC. It encodes CASSLGGPGETQYF.

The chain combines TRBV28 with TRBJ1-2; tentative D call: TRBD1 (5 bases). V was cut by 1 base and J by 2 bases, with 8 bases left in between. This CDR3 spans 14 amino acids. The germline CDR1 and CDR2 sequences are MDHEN and SYDVKM. CDR3 amino acids: CASSLSGQNYGYTF. Written as DNA, the CDR3 is TGTGCCAGCAGTTTATCGGGGCAGAACTATGGCTACACCTTC.

This chain joins TRBV10-3 and TRBJ2-3; D possibly corresponds to TRBD2 (5 bases). This CDR3 is 14 amino acids long. Germline V gives CDR1 ENHRY, CDR2 SYGVKD. Deletions cut 6 bases from V and 3 bases from J, with 13 bases between. CDR3 region: CAIRRGLATDTQYF. The CDR3 coding sequence is TGTGCCATCAGGAGAGGGCTAGCAACAGATACGCAGTATTTT.

The chain couples TRBV4-2 to TRBJ2-3, with 8 positions matching TRBD2. Germline values: CDR1 LGHNA, CDR2 YNFKEQ. V lost 4 bases and J lost 4; bases outside the gene matches: 7. There are 15 residues in the CDR3. The CDR3 loop is CASSRGTSRADTQYF. The DNA for the CDR3 is TGTGCCAGCAGCCGGGGGACTAGTCGGGCAGATACGCAGTATTTT.

The J gene is TRBJ1-1, the V gene TRBV6-1; D gene uncertain. V shed 4 bases and J shed 2 bases, with 8 bases lying between them. The CDR3 totals 13 residues. CDR1 MNHNS and CDR2 SASEGT come from the germline V gene. The CDR3 region has the DNA TGTGCCAGCAGTGCTCTTGGAAACACTGAAGCTTTCTTT. It specifies CASSALGNTEAFF.

This clone appeared a single time. The chain employs TRBV28 and TRBJ1-2; no clear D gene. This CDR3 has 13 amino acids. Per germline, CDR1 MDHEN and CDR2 SYDVKM. V was trimmed by 5 bases and J by 0 bases, leaving 7 bases between them. The CDR3 here is CASSQDANYGYTF. Here the CDR3 DNA reads TGTGCCAGCAGTCAGGACGCTAACTATGGCTACACCTTC.

The chain carries TRBV11-3 and TRBJ2-2; D might be TRBD1 or TRBD2, each matching 5 bases. V was pared by 8 bases and J by 6 bases, with 10 bases between. Germline V gives CDR1 SGHNT, CDR2 YENEEA. CDR3 size: 12 residues. The CDR3 reads CASEGFPGELFF. Written as DNA, the CDR3 is TGTGCCAGCGAGGGGTTTCCCGGGGAGCTGTTTTTT.

The chain joins TRBV5-1 to TRBJ1-2, with D perhaps matching TRBD1 (6 bases). The V gene lost 2 bases and the J gene lost 5 bases, with 13 bases spanning the gap. The CDR3 is 14 amino acids. Germline lookup yields CDR1 SGHRS and CDR2 YFSETQ. The CDR3 region is CASSFQEGQYGYTF. CDR3 bases: TGCGCCAGCAGCTTCCAAGAAGGACAGTATGGCTACACCTTC.

The chain carries TRBV11-2 and TRBJ2-7; TRBD2 aligns across 10 bases. Germline-derived CDR1 and CDR2 are SGHAT and FQNNGV. Losses at the gene ends were 1 base for V and 0 bases for J; bases not matched to a gene: 9. This CDR3 is 18 amino acids long. CDR3 nucleotides: TGTGCCAGCAGCTTAGTACGAGGGTCTAGCGGGAGCTCCTACGAGCAGTACTTC. Amino acids: CASSLVRGSSGSSYEQYF.

The chain links TRBV6-6 to TRBJ2-7, with D possibly matching TRBD2 (5 bases). Germline V gene lookup returns CDR1 MNHNY and CDR2 SVGAGI (reference sequence). Trimming shortened V by 6 bases and J by 5 bases, and 11 bases separated the two germline ends. This CDR3 comprises 12 residues. In DNA, the CDR3 is TGTGCCAGCAGGCTGGGGAGCAACGAGCAGTACTTC. It specifies CASRLGSNEQYF.

This rearrangement joins TRBV6-5 to TRBJ2-7; TRBD2 matches 10 bases. CDR3 length: 16 amino acids. Germline lookup yields CDR1 MNHEY and CDR2 SVGAGI. Germline trimming cut 0 bases from V and 2 bases from J; bases unmatched to any gene: 4. The CDR3 loop is CASSYSSSGSPYEQYF. CDR3 DNA sequence: TGTGCCAGCAGTTACTCCTCTAGCGGGAGTCCCTACGAGCAGTACTTC.

This rearrangement joins TRBV4-1 to TRBJ2-2; weak D call: TRBD2 (6 bases). The germline V and J ends were trimmed by 0 bases and 8 bases, with 19 bases remaining between them. This CDR3 has 17 amino acids. The V gene's germline CDR1 is MGHRA and CDR2 YSYEKL. The CDR3 spells CASSQEGLASLRGELFF. DNA of the CDR3: TGCGCCAGCAGCCAAGAGGGACTCGCAAGCTTACGGGGGGAGCTGTTTTTT.

The chain recombines TRBV27 with TRBJ1-2; D may be TRBD1 (5 bases). Germline lookup yields CDR1 MNHEY and CDR2 SMNVEV (reference sequence). CDR3 length equals 13 residues. Trimming removed 4 bases from V and 5 bases from J, with 11 bases in between. As DNA, the CDR3 is TGTGCCAGCAGTTCCCGGGACCCGTATGGCTACACCTTC. Protein sequence: CASSSRDPYGYTF.

J is TRBJ2-7 and V is TRBV10-3, with TRBD2 matching over 9 bases. Looked up from germline, CDR1 is ENHRY and CDR2 is SYGVKD. V trimming: 6 bases; J trimming: 4 bases; junction bases outside the gene matches: 7. The CDR3 runs 14 residues. The CDR3 bases are TGTGCCATCAGCAACGGACTAGCGACTTACGAGCAGTACTTC. Translated: CAISNGLATYEQYF.